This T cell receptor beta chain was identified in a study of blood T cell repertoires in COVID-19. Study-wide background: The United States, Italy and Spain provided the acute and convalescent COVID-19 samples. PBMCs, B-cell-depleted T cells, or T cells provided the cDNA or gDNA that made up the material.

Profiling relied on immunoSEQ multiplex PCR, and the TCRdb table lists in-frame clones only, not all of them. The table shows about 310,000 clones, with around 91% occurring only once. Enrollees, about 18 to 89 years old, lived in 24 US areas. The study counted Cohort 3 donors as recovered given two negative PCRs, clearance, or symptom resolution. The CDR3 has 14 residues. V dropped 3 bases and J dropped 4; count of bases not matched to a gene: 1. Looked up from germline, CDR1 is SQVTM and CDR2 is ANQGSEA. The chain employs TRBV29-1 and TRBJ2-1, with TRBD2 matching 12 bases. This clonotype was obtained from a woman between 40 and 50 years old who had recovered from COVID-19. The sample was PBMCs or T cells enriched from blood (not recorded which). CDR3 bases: TGCAGCGTTGAGACTAGCGGGAGTTACAATGAGCAGTTCTTC. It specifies CSVETSGSYNEQFF.